The clone carrying this T cell receptor (beta chain) appeared a few times. Its specificity is unknown. This entry belongs to a study of response to subunit inactivated influenza vaccine. Study-wide findings and caveats: Authors suggested that a seasonal influenza vaccination recruits few new T cells each time.

TCRdb redid the calling of the RT-PCR reads with MiXCR, one entry per CDR3 protein. The sample includes 860,000 or so distinct CDR3 sequences, 21% seen only once; the top ten take more than 8.5%. Germline V gene lookup returns CDR1 LGHNA and CDR2 YNFKEQ. Trimming removed 4 bases from V and 3 bases from J; junction bases left unmatched: 10. The CDR3 totals 17 residues. This chain connects TRBV4-2 to TRBJ2-5; 11 nucleotides agree with TRBD2. The sample in question was PBMCs from blood, obtained less than 6 days after vaccination. The sequence was collected from a man in his forties or fifties who received an inactivated influenza vaccine. CDR3 DNA: TGTGCCAGCAGCCTCCTACACATTAGCGGGGGGGAAGAGACCCAGTACTTC. Amino acid sequence: CASSLLHISGGEETQYF.